Listed below are T cell receptor beta chains from one sample, sequenced in a study of Ad26.COV2.S vaccination and SARS-CoV-2 variants. Repertoires were generated with immunoSEQ multiplex PCR, while TCRdb's copy carries only in-frame clones and drops some. Among around 420,000 clones listed, approximately 87% were seen once. Material: peripheral blood, obtained in a trial of Ad26.COV2.S vaccine versus placebo. All receptors come from a person between 18 and 65 years old who received the Ad26.COV2.S COVID-19 vaccine or a placebo. Each CDR3 is given with its conserved first and last residue. The D gene is left open where the match is weak.

V: TRBV6-2/TRBV6-3
J: TRBJ2-1
D: NA
CDR3: CASSLDSDNEQFF
DNA: TGTGCCAGCAGCTTGGACAGTGACAATGAGCAGTTCTTC

V: TRBV4-1
J: TRBJ2-3
D: NA
CDR3: CASSQGSGDTQYF
DNA: TGCGCCAGCAGCCAAGGTAGCGGAGATACGCAGTATTTT

V: TRBV7-9
J: TRBJ2-4
D: TRBD1
CDR3: CASRPIDREAKNIQYF
DNA: TGTGCCAGCAGACCTATCGACAGGGAGGCCAAAAACATTCAGTACTTC

V: TRBV9
J: TRBJ2-2
D: NA
CDR3: CASSTGKGRSNTGELFF
DNA: TGTGCCAGCAGCACCGGAAAGGGACGGTCGAACACCGGGGAGCTGTTTTTT

V: TRBV28
J: TRBJ2-1
D: NA
CDR3: CASSLTGLSSYNEQFF
DNA: TGTGCCAGCAGTTTAACAGGGCTTAGCTCCTACAATGAGCAGTTCTTC

V: TRBV7-2
J: TRBJ1-5
D: NA
CDR3: CASSLVPRRDISNQPQHF
DNA: TGTGCCAGCAGCTTAGTTCCCCGTCGGGATATTAGCAATCAGCCCCAGCATTTT

V: TRBV4-3
J: TRBJ1-2
D: TRBD1
CDR3: CASSHRQGVDYGYTF
DNA: TGCGCCAGCAGCCATAGACAGGGGGTAGACTATGGCTACACCTTC

V: TRBV5-6
J: TRBJ2-7
D: TRBD1
CDR3: CASSLVGDRGDHEQYF
DNA: TGTGCCAGCAGCTTGGTCGGGGACAGGGGAGACCACGAGCAGTACTTC

V: TRBV4-3
J: TRBJ1-2
D: NA
CDR3: CASSQDPLGGVRYGYTF
DNA: TGCGCCAGCAGCCAAGACCCCCTCGGGGGGGTTAGGTATGGCTACACCTTC

V: TRBV19
J: TRBJ1-2
D: TRBD1
CDR3: CASSTGGWGPGASGYGYTF
DNA: TGTGCCAGTAGTACAGGGGGCTGGGGCCCCGGCGCTAGTGGCTATGGCTACACCTTC

V: TRBV20-1
J: TRBJ2-7
D: NA
CDR3: CSGSRGYEQYF
DNA: TGCAGTGGTAGCAGGGGTTACGAGCAGTACTTC